This is a list of T cell receptor beta chains from one sample in a study of cytomegalovirus exposure and HLA in healthy donors. Only in-frame clones appear in the TCRdb table, and some are missing; sequencing was by immunoSEQ multiplex PCR. The sample has some 160,000 clones; around three quarters are singletons. Sequenced material: PBMCs. These receptors all stem from a man aged 35 to 55 in good health and CMV-seronegative. Both conserved end residues are part of each CDR3. Fields, in order: D gene, clone size, J gene, V gene, CDR3 protein, CDR3 DNA. The D gene is left open where the match is weak. Clone size appears in some rows only: once, few, many, or a class for an expanded clone.

. | few | TRBJ1-6 | TRBV7-8 | CASSLALNSPLHF | TGTGCCAGCAGCTTAGCCCTTAATTCACCCCTCCACTTT
TRBD1 | . | TRBJ2-1 | TRBV6-1 | CASSELGGAFYNEQFF | TGTGCCAGCAGTGAACTAGGGGGCGCTTTTTACAATGAGCAGTTCTTC
. | . | TRBJ1-6 | TRBV7-2 | CASSEDRSYSPLHF | TGTGCCAGCAGCGAGGACAGATCTTATTCACCCCTCCACTTT
TRBD2 | . | TRBJ2-5 | TRBV7-2 | CASSRPGGQETQYF | TGTGCCAGCAGCCGCCCCGGGGGGCAAGAGACCCAGTACTTC
. | . | TRBJ2-7 | TRBV16 | CASSPTGSYEQYF | TGTGCCAGCAGCCCGACGGGGTCCTACGAGCAGTACTTC
. | . | TRBJ2-7 | TRBV7-2 | CASSSDWGSYEQYF | TGTGCCAGCAGCTCGGACTGGGGATCCTACGAGCAGTACTTC
. | . | TRBJ2-1 | TRBV7-3 | CASSADPRGNEQFF | TGTGCCAGCAGCGCCGATCCCAGGGGAAATGAGCAGTTCTTC
TRBD2 | . | TRBJ2-7 | TRBV7-8 | CASNTRRLAASSYEQYF | TGTGCCAGCAATACCCGGCGACTAGCGGCAAGCTCCTACGAGCAGTACTTC
TRBD2 | . | TRBJ2-1 | TRBV18 | CASSGSAGGSSYNEQFF | TGTGCCAGCTCAGGTTCGGCGGGAGGCTCCTCCTACAATGAGCAGTTCTTC
. | . | TRBJ2-5 | TRBV9 | CASSVGPQETQYF | TGTGCCAGCAGCGTAGGGCCACAAGAGACCCAGTACTTC
. | . | TRBJ2-3 | TRBV7-2 | CASSGVGASTDTQYF | TGTGCCAGCAGCGGCGTTGGAGCTAGCACAGATACGCAGTATTTT
TRBD1 | . | TRBJ2-2 | TRBV7-8 | CASSLGDRNTGELFF | TGTGCCAGCAGCTTAGGGGACAGGAACACCGGGGAGCTGTTTTTT
. | . | TRBJ1-5 | TRBV12-5 | CASGFAFGQPQHF | TGTGCTAGTGGTTTCGCCTTCGGTCAGCCCCAGCATTTT
TRBD1 | . | TRBJ2-5 | TRBV4-1 | CASSQPGQTTETQYF | TGCGCCAGCAGCCAACCGGGACAGACAACGGAGACCCAGTACTTC
. | . | TRBJ2-3 | TRBV5-4 | CASSGVGGGNTQYF | TGTGCCAGCAGCGGGGTGGGGGGTGGCAATACGCAGTATTTT
. | . | TRBJ2-7 | TRBV7-2 | CASSLPPPTINEQYF | TGTGCCAGCAGCTTACCGCCGCCCACTATCAACGAGCAGTACTTC
TRBD2 | . | TRBJ2-1 | TRBV4-3 | CASSHLLAGGPPSEQFF | TGCGCCAGCAGCCATCTATTAGCGGGGGGGCCGCCGAGTGAGCAGTTCTTC
. | few | TRBJ2-3 | TRBV29-1 | CSGRQGAGDTQYF | TGCAGCGGACGACAGGGAGCGGGAGATACGCAGTATTTT
TRBD2 | . | TRBJ2-1 | TRBV5-1 | CASSVGLAGVDEQFF | TGCGCCAGCAGCGTGGGACTAGCGGGAGTTGATGAGCAGTTCTTC
. | . | TRBJ2-7 | TRBV1 | CTSSQDSSGSGEQYF | TGCACCAGCAGCCAAGACAGTAGCGGGAGTGGGGAGCAGTACTTC
. | . | TRBJ1-2 | TRBV4-3 | CASSRLGGGDGYTF | TGCGCCAGCAGCCGCTTGGGGGGGGGCGATGGCTACACCTTC
TRBD2 | . | TRBJ2-2 | TRBV19 | CASSHIEGLAGYTGELFF | TGTGCCAGTAGTCATATTGAGGGACTAGCGGGATATACCGGGGAGCTGTTTTTT
. | . | TRBJ1-5 | TRBV5-5 | CASSRSTDQPQHF | TGTGCCAGCAGCCGCTCCACGGATCAGCCCCAGCATTTT
TRBD2 | . | TRBJ2-2 | TRBV5-1 | CASSPRLAGGSNGELFF | TGCGCCAGCAGCCCTCGTCTAGCGGGAGGTTCGAACGGGGAGCTGTTTTTT
TRBD2 | . | TRBJ2-7 | TRBV19 | CASSIDPPAEREAYEQYF | TGTGCCAGTAGTATAGATCCTCCCGCGGAGCGGGAGGCATACGAGCAGTACTTC
. | . | TRBJ1-1 | TRBV6-1 | CASSDQGSSAFF | TGTGCCAGCAGTGATCAGGGGTCGTCGGCTTTCTTT
. | . | TRBJ1-1 | TRBV6-5 | CASIPGREGTTEAFF | TGTGCCAGCATCCCGGGGCGGGAAGGGACCACTGAAGCTTTCTTT
TRBD1 | . | TRBJ2-1 | TRBV7-3 | CASSSDRDNEQFF | TGTGCCAGCAGCTCAGACAGGGATAATGAGCAGTTCTTC
. | once | TRBJ2-7 | TRBV6-1 | CASRQQGGAYEQYF | TGTGCCAGCAGACAACAGGGAGGGGCCTACGAGCAGTACTTC